This is a list of T cell receptor beta chains from one sample in a study of CD8+ T cells in alopecia areata. Sequenced by immunoSEQ multiplex PCR; TCRdb stores in-frame clones only, minus some. The sample has about 280,000 clones; roughly 60% are singletons. The sample was CD4+ T cells sorted from blood, taken at week 24, from a patient treated with tofacitinib. These receptors came from a human donor with alopecia areata. The CDR3 runs from the conserved cysteine through the conserved F or W. A D gene is named only where the DNA matches it firmly. Size is stated for part of the rows, as once, few or many counts, or as a class when the clone is expanded.

>-|TRBV15|TRBJ1-2|-
CATSRDERRGYTF
TGTGCCACCAGCAGAGACGAGCGGCGCGGCTACACCTTC
>-|TRBV11-2|TRBJ2-7|few
CASSLQGYEQYF
TGTGCCAGCAGCTTACAGGGCTACGAGCAGTACTTC
>TRBD2|TRBV5-1|TRBJ2-1|few
CASSLSGGAYEQFF
TGCGCCAGCAGCCTTAGCGGGGGGGCCTATGAGCAGTTCTTC
>-|TRBV7-7|TRBJ2-1|-
CASSLARGSENEQFF
TGTGCTAGCAGCTTAGCGAGGGGATCTGAGAATGAGCAGTTCTTC
>TRBD2|TRBV7-7|TRBJ2-2|-
CASGTSGYTGELFF
TGTGCTAGCGGGACTAGCGGCTACACCGGGGAGCTGTTTTTT
>-|TRBV15|TRBJ1-2|-
CATSRGWDGYTF
TGTGCCACCAGCAGAGGGTGGGATGGCTACACCTTC
>-|TRBV18|TRBJ1-5|-
CASSPPQGTGQPQHF
TGTGCCAGCTCACCACCGCAGGGAACAGGGCAGCCCCAGCATTTT
>-|TRBV7-8|TRBJ2-5|-
CASSFTDYPQNF
TGTGCCAGCAGCTTCACGGACTACCCCCAAAACTTC
>-|TRBV7-9|TRBJ1-4|-
CASSHSTDGNEKLFF
TGTGCCAGCAGCCATTCGACCGATGGTAATGAAAAACTGTTTTTT
>TRBD1|TRBV2|TRBJ1-1|-
CASTRDRGNTEAFF
TGTGCCAGCACCCGAGACAGGGGTAACACTGAAGCTTTCTTT
>-|TRBV15|TRBJ2-7|few
CATSRERDEQYF
TGTGCCACCAGCAGAGAGAGGGACGAGCAGTACTTC
>-|TRBV5-1|TRBJ2-1|few
CASSLEAYNEQFF
TGCGCCAGCAGCTTGGAAGCCTACAATGAGCAGTTCTTC
>TRBD1|TRBV7-9|TRBJ2-6|few
CASRDRGSGANVLTF
TGTGCCAGCCGGGACAGGGGCTCTGGGGCCAACGTCCTGACTTTC
>-|TRBV28|TRBJ2-6|few
CASSSPQEFGANVLTF
TGTGCCAGCAGTTCACCACAGGAATTCGGGGCCAACGTCCTGACTTTC
>-|TRBV28|TRBJ1-6|few
CASSLPATGYSPLHF
TGTGCCAGCAGTCTCCCTGCGACCGGGTATTCACCCCTCCACTTT
>-|TRBV29-1|TRBJ2-4|-
CSVEGLAKNIQYF
TGCAGCGTTGAAGGTTTAGCCAAAAACATTCAGTACTTC
>TRBD2|TRBV30|TRBJ2-5|few
CAWSVRRGGREETQYF
TGTGCCTGGAGTGTACGACGGGGGGGCCGGGAAGAGACCCAGTACTTC
>-|TRBV29-1|TRBJ2-3|once
CSVDIITDTQYF
TGCAGCGTTGATATAATCACAGATACGCAGTATTTT
>TRBD2|TRBV19|TRBJ2-5|-
CASSMDSGGEETQYF
TGTGCCAGTAGTATGGATAGCGGGGGTGAAGAGACCCAGTACTTC
>-|TRBV29-1|TRBJ1-1|-
CSVLTRHMNTEAFF
TGCAGCGTTCTTACTAGGCACATGAACACTGAAGCTTTCTTT
>-|TRBV5-4|TRBJ2-5|few
CASSLAGGRSETQYF
TGTGCCAGCAGCTTGGCCGGGGGGCGGTCGGAGACCCAGTACTTC
>-|TRBV28|TRBJ2-6|-
CASTPGANVLTF
TGTGCCAGCACTCCTGGGGCCAACGTCCTGACTTTC
>-|TRBV5-6|TRBJ2-7|-
CASSSRRSVPGRNF
TGTGCCAGCAGCTCCCGACGGTCGGTCCCCGGAAGGAACTTC
>-|TRBV9|TRBJ1-1|-
CASSVTGMNTEAFF
TGTGCCAGCAGCGTAACAGGGATGAACACTGAAGCTTTCTTT
>-|TRBV30|TRBJ2-5|-
CAGDGGGETQYF
TGTGCCGGGGACGGGGGAGGAGAGACCCAGTACTTC
>-|TRBV4-3|TRBJ2-3|-
CASSQGLDTDTQYF
TGCGCCAGCAGCCAAGGACTCGACACAGATACGCAGTATTTT